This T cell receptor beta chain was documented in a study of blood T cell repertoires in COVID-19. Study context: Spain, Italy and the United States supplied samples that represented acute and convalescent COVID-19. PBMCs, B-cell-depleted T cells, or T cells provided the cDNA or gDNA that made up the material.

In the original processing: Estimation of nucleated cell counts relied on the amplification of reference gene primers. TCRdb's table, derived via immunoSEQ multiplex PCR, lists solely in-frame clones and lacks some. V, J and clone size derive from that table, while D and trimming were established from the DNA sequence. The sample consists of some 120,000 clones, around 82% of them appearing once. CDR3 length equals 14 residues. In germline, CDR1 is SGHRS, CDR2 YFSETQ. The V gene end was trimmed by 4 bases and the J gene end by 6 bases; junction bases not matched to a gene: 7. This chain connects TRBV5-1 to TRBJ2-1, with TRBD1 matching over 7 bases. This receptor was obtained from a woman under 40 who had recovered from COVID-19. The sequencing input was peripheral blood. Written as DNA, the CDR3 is TGCGCCAGCAGCGAAGACAGGGTAGGCAATGAGCAGTTCTTC. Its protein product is CASSEDRVGNEQFF.